The 29 T cell receptor beta chains listed next were all sequenced from one sample in a study of T-cell memory formation after mild COVID-19. TCRdb recomputed calls from the 5' RACE reads with MiXCR, one row per CDR3 protein. This sample has about 340,000 distinct CDR3 sequences, with under 25% found just once. Specimen: PBMCs or a T cell subset sorted from them (not recorded which). The receptors derive from an adult woman who had mild COVID-19 (a few samples of this study predate the infection). Cell type and time point are not known.

The chain is built from TRBV10-3 and TRBJ2-7; 10 bases agree with TRBD2. Per germline, CDR1 ENHRY and CDR2 SYGVKD. The length of the CDR3 is 15 residues. V was pared by 4 bases and J by 0 bases, with 3 bases of the junction left unmatched. The chain's CDR3 is CAISGSGRSSYEQYF. As DNA, the CDR3 is TGTGCCATCAGTGGTAGCGGGAGGAGCTCCTACGAGCAGTACTTC.

This clonotype was counted a few times. The V gene is TRBV29-1, the J gene TRBJ2-5, with a possible D match to TRBD2 (6 bases). V was shortened by 4 bases and J by 2 bases, with 8 bases between the two germline ends. Per germline, CDR1 SQVTM and CDR2 ANQGSEA. This CDR3 has 12 amino acids. The CDR3 nucleotides are TGCAGCGTTGTGGGACTTCAAGAGACCCAGTACTTC. Residues: CSVVGLQETQYF.

In its sample, this clonotype was seen many times. This sequence joins TRBV3-1 and TRBJ2-3; the D call may be TRBD1 or TRBD2 (5 bases each). V gave up 0 bases and J gave up 1 base, with 11 bases separating them. The CDR3 covers 16 residues. CDR1 and CDR2 from the germline V gene are LGHDT and YNNKEL (reference sequence). CDR3 protein: CASSQDLGTGTDTQYF. CDR3 sequence (DNA): TGTGCCAGCAGCCAAGATCTGGGGACCGGCACAGATACGCAGTATTTT.

The V call is TRBV4-3, the J call TRBJ2-7; 7 nucleotides align to TRBD2. V gave up 0 bases and J gave up 6 bases; unmatched junction bases: 8. The CDR3 is 15 residues long. Germline CDR1 is LGHNA and CDR2 is YSLEER. CDR3 region: CASSQDEGGPSEQYF. Written as DNA, the CDR3 is TGCGCCAGCAGCCAAGATGAGGGAGGGCCATCCGAGCAGTACTTC.

This clonotype was seen a few times. CDR3 sequence reads: CATSDPAESSYNEQFF. Here the CDR3 DNA reads TGTGCCACCAGTGATCCAGCGGAAAGCTCCTACAATGAGCAGTTCTTC. V gene TRBV24-1 combines with J gene TRBJ2-1, with a weak D call TRBD2 (5 bases). Germline lookup yields CDR1 KGHDR and CDR2 SFDVKD. V dropped 3 bases and J dropped 0 bases, with 11 bases sitting between them. CDR3 length: 16 residues.

The chain is built from TRBV5-5 and TRBJ1-3; tentatively, D is TRBD1 (5 bases). V shed 4 bases and J shed 0 bases, with 14 bases lying between them. The CDR3 totals 16 residues. CDR1 and CDR2 from the germline V gene are SGHKS and YYEKEE (reference sequence). DNA of the CDR3: TGTGCCAGCAGCCGGGACCATACAAGCTCTGGAAACACCATATATTTT. This sequence encodes CASSRDHTSSGNTIYF.

There are many counts of this clonotype. This rearrangement joins TRBV10-3 to TRBJ2-1, with TRBD1 identical over 7 bases. With V trimmed by 11 bases and J by 7 bases, 14 bases remained unmatched. The CDR3 has 14 amino acids. The V gene's germline CDR1 is ENHRY and CDR2 SYGVKD. The CDR3, as DNA: TGTGCCGTCAATACAGGGGCCACGACTAATGAGCAGTTCTTC. It encodes CAVNTGATTNEQFF.

The chain employs TRBV5-6 and TRBJ2-7, with D unclear. Germline lookup yields CDR1 SGHDT and CDR2 YYEEEE. The ends were cut back, 2 bases at V and 4 bases at J, with 10 bases in the middle. This CDR3 region has 13 residues. DNA for the CDR3: TGTGCCAGCAGCTTCGACGCGGCATACGAGCAGTACTTC. It specifies CASSFDAAYEQYF. The whole variable domain, remainder taken from reference TRBV5-6 and TRBJ2-7, is DAGVTQSPTHLIKTRGQQVTLRCSPKSGHDTVSWYQQALGQGPQFIFQYYEEEERQRGNFPDRFSGHQFPNYSSELNVNALLLGDSALYLCASSFDAAYEQYFGPGTRLTVT.

In its sample, this clonotype was seen once. This chain links TRBV6-1 with TRBJ2-3; no definite D call. CDR3 length equals 12 residues. From germline, CDR1 is MNHNS and CDR2 SASEGT. Trimming took off 2 bases at V and 4 bases at J, with 4 bases between the two ends. The CDR3 DNA is TGTGCCAGCAGTGAACTGGCAGATACGCAGTATTTT. Translating gives CASSELADTQYF.

This clonotype was counted many times. The J gene is TRBJ2-7, the V gene TRBV5-6; D call uncertain. Trimming pared 3 bases from V and 5 bases from J, leaving 18 bases between. The germline CDR1 and CDR2 sequences are SGHDT and YYEEEE. This CDR3 has 15 amino acids. CDR3 nucleotides: TGTGCCAGCAGCTCGGGCCGGTTACTAACCAACGAGCAGTACTTC. It is translated as CASSSGRLLTNEQYF.

This clonotype has just one count. The gene calls are TRBV29-1 and TRBJ2-7; 8 nucleotides agree with TRBD1. V shed 0 bases, J shed 3 bases, and the junction held 7 bases outside the gene matches. The CDR3 length is 15 residues. CDR1 is SQVTM, CDR2 ANQGSEA, per germline. CDR3 sequence (DNA): TGCAGCGTTGAAGAAGGGGACAGGTATGGCTACGAGCAGTACTTC. It encodes CSVEEGDRYGYEQYF.

This clonotype has only a few counts. This rearrangement joins TRBV7-9 to TRBJ2-4, with TRBD1 matching over 7 bases. The CDR3 totals 16 residues. CDR1 and CDR2 (germline): SEHNR, FQNEAQ (reference sequence). The J segment lost 1 base and the V segment lost 7 bases, leaving 10 bases of the junction unmatched. The chain's CDR3 is CASTLDWTGAKNIQYF. The CDR3 DNA reads TGTGCCAGCACCCTGGACTGGACAGGCGCCAAAAACATTCAGTACTTC. The full variable domain, completed using reference TRBV7-9 and TRBJ2-4, is DTGVSQNPRHKITKRGQNVTFRCDPISEHNRLYWYRQTLGQGPEFLTYFQNEAQLEKSRLLSDRFSAERPKGSFSTLEIQRTEQGDSAMYLCASTLDWTGAKNIQYFGAGTRLSVL.

This sequence joins TRBV6-6 and TRBJ2-7, with 9 positions matching TRBD2. Germline assignment: CDR1 MNHNY and CDR2 SVGAGI (reference sequence). Trimming removed 5 bases from V and 6 bases from J; junction bases left unmatched: 8. CDR3 length: 14 amino acids. CDR3 nucleotide sequence: TGTGCCAGCAGTCCCGGGACTAGCTTCACCGAGCAGTACTTC. Its translation is CASSPGTSFTEQYF.

This clonotype was observed a few times. At one end, the junction sequence differs from germline, possibly due to a read error. The V gene is TRBV7-9, the J gene TRBJ2-1; D is unclear. Germline lookup yields CDR1 SEHNR and CDR2 FQNEAQ (reference sequence). The CDR3 is 15 residues long. The CDR3 loop reads CSSSQMGYGTDEQFF. In nucleotides, the CDR3 is TGTTCCAGCAGTCAGATGGGCTACGGCACGGATGAGCAGTTCTTC.

The rearrangement uses TRBV5-1 and TRBJ1-1; the D gene is possibly TRBD1 (6 bases). Between the trimmed V and J ends, which lost 0 bases and 0 bases, there was a span of 9 bases. Germline V gene lookup returns CDR1 SGHRS and CDR2 YFSETQ. This CDR3 region has 15 residues. This CDR3 reads CASSLGDIMNTEAFF. Written as DNA, the CDR3 is TGCGCCAGCAGCTTGGGGGACATCATGAACACTGAAGCTTTCTTT.

V is TRBV20-1 and J is TRBJ1-5, with D unresolved. Germline lookup yields CDR1 DFQATT and CDR2 SNEGSKA (reference sequence). There are 13 residues in the CDR3. Trimming cost V 3 bases and J 5 bases, with 11 bases left between them. CDR3 bases: TGCAGTGCTAGGAGATCCCTCGATCAGCCCCAGCATTTT. Encoded protein: CSARRSLDQPQHF.

This clonotype has at least ten counts. The chain has TRBV11-3 and TRBJ2-1; 8 nucleotides align to TRBD2. CDR1 is SGHNT and CDR2 is YENEEA in the germline V gene. The CDR3 runs 16 residues. V dropped 1 base and J dropped 4; count of bases not matched to a gene: 6. CDR3 in DNA: TGTGCCAGCAGCTTAGTGGGACTAGGGTCTTACAATGAGCAGTTCTTC. It specifies CASSLVGLGSYNEQFF. Drawing the rest from reference TRBV11-3 and TRBJ2-1, the complete variable domain is EAGVVQSPRYKIIEKKQPVAFWCNPISGHNTLYWYLQNLGQGPELLIRYENEEAVDDSQLPKDRFSAERLKGVDSTLKIQPAELGDSAVYLCASSLVGLGSYNEQFFGPGTRLTVL.

This chain links TRBV24-1 with TRBJ2-2, with D perhaps assigned TRBD1 or TRBD2 (5 bases each). V was trimmed by 4 bases and J by 3 bases, leaving 8 bases between them. The CDR3 contains 14 residues. Germline V gene lookup returns CDR1 KGHDR and CDR2 SFDVKD. CDR3 bases: TGTGCCACCAGTGAGGGGGATCACACCGGGGAGCTGTTTTTT. Translating it yields CATSEGDHTGELFF.

This clonotype was detected many times. V gene TRBV18 combines with J gene TRBJ2-1; unclear D gene. Germline values: CDR1 KGHSH, CDR2 LQKENI. The CDR3 totals 13 residues. Trimming pared 3 bases from V and 4 bases from J, leaving 7 bases between. The CDR3, as DNA: TGTGCCAGCTCACCGGCTATTTACAATGAGCAGTTCTTC. It yields the protein CASSPAIYNEQFF.

The sample holds a few counts of this clonotype. The chain recombines TRBV2 with TRBJ2-4, with 9 bases identical to TRBD2. Germline V gene data show CDR1 as SNHLY and CDR2 as FYNNEI. The junction had 14 bases not matched to a gene; V was cut back by 4 bases and J by 7 bases. The CDR3 is made up of 17 amino acids. In DNA form, the CDR3 reads TGTGCCAGCAGTGTCCGAAGCGGGAGGACGTTGGGGAACATTCAGTACTTC. It yields the protein CASSVRSGRTLGNIQYF.

The chain joins TRBV7-9 to TRBJ2-7, with D perhaps being TRBD1 or TRBD2 (5 bases each). The CDR3 consists of 16 residues. V was trimmed by 5 bases and J by 5 bases, leaving 22 bases between them. Per the germline V gene, CDR1 is SEHNR and CDR2 is FQNEAQ (reference sequence). The CDR3 here is CASSGTWGPSPDEQYF. The CDR3 DNA is TGTGCCAGCAGCGGAACGTGGGGACCCTCCCCCGACGAGCAGTACTTC.

This clonotype has a handful of counts. This sequence joins TRBV7-6 and TRBJ2-1, with 8 bases fitting TRBD2. Germline V gives CDR1 SGHVS, CDR2 FNYEAQ. The CDR3 has 15 amino acids. After removal of 5 bases from V and 9 bases from J, the junction contained 12 bases not matched to a gene. CDR3 DNA: TGTGCCAGCAGCGCCACCCCGGGACTAGTAGCTGAGCAGTTCTTC. Translation: CASSATPGLVAEQFF.

In this sample, this clonotype turned up many times. V and J are TRBV7-8 and TRBJ1-2; possibly TRBD1 for D (6 bases). V was pared by 6 bases and J by 2 bases, with 13 bases between. The germline V gene encodes CDR1 SGHVS and CDR2 FQNEAQ. The CDR3 covers 14 residues. This chain's CDR3 is CASSPTGQNYGYTF. For the CDR3, the DNA is TGTGCCAGCAGTCCTACAGGGCAAAACTATGGCTACACCTTC.

The chain links TRBV19 to TRBJ1-2; unclear D gene. Trimming removed 3 bases from V and 7 bases from J, with 12 bases in between. This CDR3 has 13 residues. The germline gives CDR1 LNHDA, CDR2 SQIVND (reference sequence). Here the CDR3 DNA reads TGTGCCAGTAGTATGGAGTGGTCACCTGGCTACACCTTC. Translation gives CASSMEWSPGYTF.

V and J are TRBV12-3 or TRBV12-4 and TRBJ2-7; the match to TRBD2 covers 8 bases. The CDR3 length is 12 residues. The V and J ends lost 6 bases and 6 bases, in that order; junction bases with no gene match: 4. DNA for the CDR3: TGTGCCAGCAGATCCGGGACTAGCGAGCAGTACTTC. This codes for CASRSGTSEQYF.

This clonotype turned up a few times. The chain recombines TRBV6-5 with TRBJ2-1, with D perhaps TRBD2 (5 bases). The CDR3 has 14 residues. Germline CDR1 reads MNHEY; CDR2 reads SVGAGI. V shed 7 bases and J shed 10 bases, with 20 bases lying between them. CDR3 protein: CASTNSLALSEQFF. Here the CDR3 DNA reads TGTGCCAGCACCAATTCTTTAGCGTTATCCGAGCAGTTCTTC.

V and J are TRBV2 and TRBJ2-7, with 8 bases matching TRBD1. This CDR3 contains 16 residues. From germline, CDR1 is SNHLY and CDR2 FYNNEI. V dropped 6 bases and J dropped 1; count of bases not matched to a gene: 11. In DNA form, the CDR3 reads TGTGCCAGCAGCCCTCCCGACAGGGGCCCGTCCTACGAGCAGTACTTC. Its protein is CASSPPDRGPSYEQYF.

This clonotype occurred a few times. This chain joins TRBV11-3 and TRBJ2-1; 7 bases map to TRBD2. Germline V gives CDR1 SGHNT, CDR2 YENEEA. The CDR3 extends over 18 amino acids. J was trimmed by 5 bases and V by 0 bases; bases with no gene match: 13. The CDR3: CASSLEVLGGRWDNEQFF. Here the CDR3 DNA reads TGTGCCAGCAGCTTAGAGGTCCTTGGCGGGAGATGGGACAATGAGCAGTTCTTC.

This chain uses TRBV2 with TRBJ1-1; maybe TRBD1 (5 bases). The CDR3 loop spans 13 amino acids. Germline V gene sequence: CDR1 SNHLY, CDR2 FYNNEI. Trimming took off 5 bases at V and 0 bases at J, with 7 bases between the two ends. The CDR3 here is CASSSDMNTEAFF. DNA for the CDR3: TGTGCCAGCAGTTCGGACATGAACACTGAAGCTTTCTTT.